One sample yielded the 18 T cell receptor beta chains listed below, sequenced in a study of cytomegalovirus exposure and HLA in healthy donors. Amplification used 60 Vbeta primers and 13 Jbeta primers. Repertoires were generated with immunoSEQ multiplex PCR, while TCRdb's copy carries only in-frame clones and drops some. The sample carries around 180,000 clones, about three quarters recorded once. Sequences were obtained from PBMCs. All receptors derive from a girl aged 5 to 17 in good health and CMV-seronegative.

J is TRBJ1-6 and V is TRBV7-3; no firm D call. CDR1 is SGHTA and CDR2 is FQGTGA in the germline V gene. The CDR3 totals 15 residues. V was shortened by 0 bases and J by 8 bases, with 11 bases between the two germline ends. CDR3 residues: CASSLTADYYSPLHF. The CDR3 coding sequence is TGTGCCAGCAGCTTAACGGCGGATTACTATTCACCCCTCCACTTT.

The chain links TRBV15 to TRBJ2-2, with TRBD2 identical over 7 bases. In germline, CDR1 is LNHNV, CDR2 YYDKDF (reference sequence). With V trimmed by 8 bases and J by 4 bases, 10 bases remained unmatched. The CDR3 covers 15 residues. The DNA for the CDR3 is TGTGCCACCTCCTTAGAGCGGGGTCCCACCGGGGAGCTGTTTTTT. Its protein is CATSLERGPTGELFF.

The chain uses TRBV2 and TRBJ2-1; weak D call: TRBD2 (5 bases). The CDR3 spans 11 residues. Germline V gene lookup returns CDR1 SNHLY and CDR2 FYNNEI. Trimming removed 6 bases from V and 12 bases from J, with 12 bases in between. CDR3 sequence (DNA): TGTGCCAGCAGCCCCGGGATCCCGCAGTTCTTC. It is translated as CASSPGIPQFF.

To note about this clone: The sample contains more than one DNA sequence encoding this CDR3. The chain employs TRBV5-1 and TRBJ1-1, with D perhaps matching TRBD1 (5 bases). The CDR3 is 13 amino acids. Trimming cost V 1 base and J 2 bases, with 6 bases left between them. Germline V gene data show CDR1 as SGHRS and CDR2 as YFSETQ. Here the CDR3 DNA reads TGCGCCAGCAGCTTGCAGGGTAACACTGAAGCTTTCTTT. Translating gives CASSLQGNTEAFF.

J is TRBJ2-2 and V is TRBV5-1; D is perhaps TRBD2 (7 bases). In germline, CDR1 is SGHRS, CDR2 YFSETQ. The CDR3 sequence is 14 residues long. V lost 10 bases and J 1 base, leaving 14 bases between the germline ends. CDR3 sequence (DNA): TGCGCCTCCGTGGGGGGGCAGAACACCGGGGAGCTGTTTTTT. This sequence encodes CASVGGQNTGELFF.

The J gene is TRBJ1-6, the V gene TRBV27; TRBD1 aligns across 9 bases. CDR3 size: 15 residues. Germline V gene sequence: CDR1 MNHEY, CDR2 SMNVEV (reference sequence). Germline trimming cut 6 bases from V and 7 bases from J; bases unmatched to any gene: 7. The CDR3 DNA sequence: TGTGCCAGCAGCCCGGGACAGGGATGGAATTCACCCCTCCACTTT. This gives the protein CASSPGQGWNSPLHF.

This clone was seen a few times. The chain links TRBV9 to TRBJ2-7; 8 bases line up with TRBD2. The CDR3 runs 15 residues. After removal of 1 base from V and 2 bases from J, the junction contained 5 bases not matched to a gene. Germline values: CDR1 SGDLS, CDR2 YYNGEE. This CDR3 is CASSVQGGGPYEQYF. The CDR3 bases are TGTGCCAGCAGCGTACAGGGCGGGGGGCCCTACGAGCAGTACTTC.

V gene TRBV6-5 combines with J gene TRBJ2-6; a weak D match, TRBD1 (5 bases). Germline CDR1 reads MNHEY; CDR2 reads SVGAGI. The CDR3 has 15 residues. Trimming cost V 5 bases and J 0 bases, with 8 bases left between them. The CDR3 loop is CASSRQHSGANVLTF. The DNA of the CDR3 is TGTGCCAGCAGTCGACAGCACTCTGGGGCCAACGTCCTGACTTTC.

The V and J genes are TRBV5-1 and TRBJ2-3, with D possibly being TRBD2 (6 bases). Germline-derived CDR1 and CDR2 are SGHRS and YFSETQ. V was cut by 4 bases and J by 6 bases, with 12 bases left in between. The CDR3 consists of 13 residues. CDR3 DNA sequence: TGCGCCAGCAGCCCTCAACTAGCCGATACGCAGTATTTT. As protein: CASSPQLADTQYF.

In this sample, this clone turned up a few times. This rearrangement joins TRBV5-1 to TRBJ1-1; no definite D call. Per germline, CDR1 SGHRS and CDR2 YFSETQ. With 1 base removed from V and 4 bases from J, the gap between germline ends came to 11 bases. This CDR3 contains 14 residues. The CDR3: CASSLRGTVTEAFF. Here the CDR3 DNA reads TGCGCCAGCAGCTTGCGGGGAACCGTCACTGAAGCTTTCTTT.

This clone was detected only a few times. J is TRBJ2-3 and V is TRBV4-1, with D perhaps matching TRBD2 (7 bases). This CDR3 region has 16 residues. V was cut by 1 base and J by 6 bases, with 17 bases left in between. Germline CDR1 reads MGHRA; CDR2 reads YSYEKL. The CDR3 nucleotides read TGCGCCAGCAGCCAAGTCGCGCGGGGGCCTCCGGATACGCAGTATTTT. Its protein product is CASSQVARGPPDTQYF.

The chain employs TRBV15 and TRBJ2-7, with TRBD2 matching 8 bases. The V gene's germline CDR1 is LNHNV and CDR2 YYDKDF (reference sequence). After removal of 5 bases from V and 4 bases from J, the junction contained 13 bases not matched to a gene. The CDR3 is made up of 16 amino acids. This CDR3 is CATSGSSGGRAYEQYF. Here the CDR3 DNA reads TGTGCCACCAGCGGTTCCAGCGGGGGCCGCGCGTACGAGCAGTACTTC.

This chain uses TRBV25-1 with TRBJ1-4; 7 nucleotides match TRBD1. CDR1 is MGHDK, CDR2 SYGVNS, per germline. Trimming took 4 bases from V and 10 from J; bases not matched to a gene: 15. This CDR3 has 16 amino acids. The CDR3: CASSATGFSLGGKLFF. As DNA, the CDR3 is TGTGCCAGCAGTGCGACAGGGTTTAGCTTGGGGGGAAAACTGTTTTTT.

This sequence joins TRBV16 and TRBJ2-7; tentatively, D is TRBD2 (6 bases). V was shortened by 4 bases and J by 6 bases, with 13 bases between the two germline ends. The CDR3 runs to 13 residues. CDR1 is KGHSY, CDR2 FQNENV, per germline. The CDR3 coding sequence is TGTGCCAGCAGCCGGGACTTAGGGGCCGAGCAGTACTTC. It translates to CASSRDLGAEQYF.

V and J are TRBV10-1 and TRBJ2-7; D not certain. Trimming took off 5 bases at V and 2 bases at J, with 7 bases between the two ends. This CDR3 contains 12 residues. Germline V gives CDR1 WNHNN, CDR2 SYGVQD (reference sequence). The CDR3 coding sequence is TGCGCCAGCAGTTCTGAGACCTACGAGCAGTACTTC. Translation: CASSSETYEQYF.

This chain uses TRBV19 with TRBJ2-7; D gene ambiguous. CDR3 length equals 13 residues. Germline lookup yields CDR1 LNHDA and CDR2 SQIVND (reference sequence). V lost 0 bases and J 7 bases, leaving 10 bases between the germline ends. DNA of the CDR3: TGTGCCAGTAGTATAGAAACAGTCGGTGAGCAGTACTTC. Its translation is CASSIETVGEQYF.

The J gene is TRBJ2-7, the V gene TRBV7-9; 9 positions agree with TRBD1. V gave up 5 bases and J gave up 3 bases; unmatched junction bases: 5. Germline V gene data show CDR1 as SEHNR and CDR2 as FQNEAQ (reference sequence). This CDR3 has 14 residues. This CDR3 is CASSLGQGDYEQYF. The CDR3 DNA reads TGTGCCAGCAGCCTGGGACAGGGTGACTACGAGCAGTACTTC.

The sample holds a few counts of this clone. The chain uses TRBV27 and TRBJ1-2, with D unclear. Trimming removed 6 bases from V and 7 bases from J, with 9 bases in between. Germline-derived CDR1 and CDR2 are MNHEY and SMNVEV (reference sequence). The CDR3 sequence is 11 residues long. This CDR3 reads CASRSEGGYTF. CDR3 nucleotide sequence: TGTGCCAGCAGGTCGGAGGGTGGCTACACCTTC.